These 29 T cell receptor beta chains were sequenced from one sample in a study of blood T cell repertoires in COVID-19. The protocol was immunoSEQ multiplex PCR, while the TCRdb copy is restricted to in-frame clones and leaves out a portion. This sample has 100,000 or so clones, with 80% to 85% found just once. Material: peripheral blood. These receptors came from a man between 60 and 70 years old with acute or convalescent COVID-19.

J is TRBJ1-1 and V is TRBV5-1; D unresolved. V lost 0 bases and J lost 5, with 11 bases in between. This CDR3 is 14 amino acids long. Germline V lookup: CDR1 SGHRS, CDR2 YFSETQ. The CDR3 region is CASSLGVRGTEAFF. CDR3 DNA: TGCGCCAGCAGCTTGGGGGTTCGGGGTACTGAAGCTTTCTTT.

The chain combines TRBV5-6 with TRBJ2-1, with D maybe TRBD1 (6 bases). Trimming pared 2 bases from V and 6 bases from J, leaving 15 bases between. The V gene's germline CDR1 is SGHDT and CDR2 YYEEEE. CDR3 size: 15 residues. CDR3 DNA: TGTGCCAGCAGCTTAAGTCAGGGGTCTTTCAATGAGCAGTTCTTC. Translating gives CASSLSQGSFNEQFF.

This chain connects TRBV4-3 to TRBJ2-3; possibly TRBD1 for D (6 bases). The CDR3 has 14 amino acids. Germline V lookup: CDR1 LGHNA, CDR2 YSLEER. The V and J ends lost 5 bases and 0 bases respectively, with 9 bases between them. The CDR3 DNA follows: TGCGCCAGCAGCTTAACAGGGAGCACAGATACGCAGTATTTT. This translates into CASSLTGSTDTQYF.

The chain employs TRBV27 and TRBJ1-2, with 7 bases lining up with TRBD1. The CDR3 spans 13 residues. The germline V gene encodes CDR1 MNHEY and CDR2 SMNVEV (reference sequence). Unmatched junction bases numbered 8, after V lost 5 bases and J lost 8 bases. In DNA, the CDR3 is TGTGCCAGCAGTATCGACAGGGCGAAGGGCTACACCTTC. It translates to CASSIDRAKGYTF.

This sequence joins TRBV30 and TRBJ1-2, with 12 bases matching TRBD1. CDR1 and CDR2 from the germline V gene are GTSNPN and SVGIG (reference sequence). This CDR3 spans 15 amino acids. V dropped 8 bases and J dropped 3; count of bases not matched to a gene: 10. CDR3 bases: TGTGCCGGGGGGGGACAGGGGGCTATCGACTATGGCTACACCTTC. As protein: CAGGGQGAIDYGYTF.

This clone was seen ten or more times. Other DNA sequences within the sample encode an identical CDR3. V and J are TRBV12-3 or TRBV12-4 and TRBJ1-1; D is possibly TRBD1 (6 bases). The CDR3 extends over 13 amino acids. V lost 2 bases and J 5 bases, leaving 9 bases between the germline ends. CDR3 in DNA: TGTGCCAGCAGTTTAACGCAGGGGACTGAAGCTTTCTTT. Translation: CASSLTQGTEAFF.

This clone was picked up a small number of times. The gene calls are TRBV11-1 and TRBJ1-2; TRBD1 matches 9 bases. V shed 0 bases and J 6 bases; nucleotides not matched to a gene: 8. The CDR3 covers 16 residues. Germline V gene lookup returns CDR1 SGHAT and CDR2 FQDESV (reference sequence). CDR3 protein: CASSLAPLDRGDGYTF. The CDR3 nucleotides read TGTGCCAGCAGCTTAGCCCCCCTGGACAGGGGCGATGGCTACACCTTC.

CDR3 loop: CSAGEGTQYF. CDR3 coding DNA: TGCAGCGCAGGGGAGGGGACCCAGTACTTC. V and J are TRBV29-1 and TRBJ2-5, with a weak D call TRBD2 (7 bases). The germline gives CDR1 SQVTM, CDR2 ANQGSEA. The CDR3 covers 10 residues. Trimming removed 7 bases at V and 7 bases at J, with 10 bases between.

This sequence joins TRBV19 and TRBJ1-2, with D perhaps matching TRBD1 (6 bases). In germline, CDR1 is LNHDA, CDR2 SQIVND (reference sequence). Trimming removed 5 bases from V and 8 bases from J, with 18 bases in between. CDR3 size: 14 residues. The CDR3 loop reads CASSSTGWGRGYTF. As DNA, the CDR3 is TGTGCCAGTAGTTCCACAGGGTGGGGTAGGGGCTACACCTTC.

The DNA for the CDR3 is TGTGCCAGCAGCCGGGGACTACAAAACAATGAGCAGTTCTTC. It encodes CASSRGLQNNEQFF. V usage is TRBV3-1 (or the pseudogene TRBV3-2) and J usage is TRBJ2-1, with 7 bases matching TRBD2. The CDR3 consists of 14 residues. Germline V gene sequence: CDR1 LGHDT, CDR2 YNNKEL (reference sequence). V lost 4 bases to trimming and J lost 5 bases; unmatched junction nucleotides: 5.

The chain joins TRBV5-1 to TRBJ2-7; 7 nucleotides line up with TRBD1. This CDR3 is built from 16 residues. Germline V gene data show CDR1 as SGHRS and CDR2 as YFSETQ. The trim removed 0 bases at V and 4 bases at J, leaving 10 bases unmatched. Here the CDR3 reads CASSLGSGQNNYEQYV. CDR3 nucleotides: TGCGCCAGCAGCTTGGGGTCGGGACAGAACAATTACGAGCAGTACGTC.

Here the CDR3 DNA reads TGTGCCAGCAGACCCACAGGTTTCACCTACGAGCAGTACTTC. Protein sequence: CASRPTGFTYEQYF. The chain uses TRBV2 and TRBJ2-7; D perhaps matches TRBD1 (5 bases). V lost 6 bases and J 2 bases, leaving 14 bases between the germline ends. Germline CDR1 reads SNHLY; CDR2 reads FYNNEI. CDR3 size: 14 residues.

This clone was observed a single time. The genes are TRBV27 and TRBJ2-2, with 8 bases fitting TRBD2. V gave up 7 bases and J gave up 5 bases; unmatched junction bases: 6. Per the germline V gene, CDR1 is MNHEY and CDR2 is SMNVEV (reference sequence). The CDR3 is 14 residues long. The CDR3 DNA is TGTGCCAGCACCGCCGGGGGGGCGACCGGGGAGCTGTTTTTT. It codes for CASTAGGATGELFF.

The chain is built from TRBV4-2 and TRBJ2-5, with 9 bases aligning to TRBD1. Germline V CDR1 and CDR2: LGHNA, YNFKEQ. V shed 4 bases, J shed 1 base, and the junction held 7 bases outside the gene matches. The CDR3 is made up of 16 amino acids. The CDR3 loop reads CASSLAGTGTQETQYF. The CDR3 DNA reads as TGTGCCAGCAGCCTGGCCGGGACAGGGACCCAAGAGACCCAGTACTTC.

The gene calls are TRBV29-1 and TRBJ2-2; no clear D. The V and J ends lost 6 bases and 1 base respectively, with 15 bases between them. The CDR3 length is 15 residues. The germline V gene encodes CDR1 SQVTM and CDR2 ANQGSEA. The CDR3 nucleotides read TGCAGCGTCGCCAACAGTCACTTGAACACCGGGGAGCTGTTTTTT. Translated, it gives CSVANSHLNTGELFF.

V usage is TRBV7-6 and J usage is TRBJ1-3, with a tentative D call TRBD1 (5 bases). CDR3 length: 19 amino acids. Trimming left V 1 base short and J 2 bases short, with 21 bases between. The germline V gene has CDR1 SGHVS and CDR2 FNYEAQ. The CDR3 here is CASSLGPAGDWRAGNTIYF. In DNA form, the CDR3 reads TGTGCCAGCAGCTTAGGCCCTGCGGGGGACTGGAGGGCTGGAAACACCATATATTTT.

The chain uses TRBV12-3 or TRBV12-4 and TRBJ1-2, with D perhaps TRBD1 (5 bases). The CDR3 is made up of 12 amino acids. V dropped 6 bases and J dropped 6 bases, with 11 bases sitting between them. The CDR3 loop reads CASRSRVDGYTF. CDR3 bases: TGTGCCAGCAGGTCCAGGGTAGATGGCTACACCTTC.

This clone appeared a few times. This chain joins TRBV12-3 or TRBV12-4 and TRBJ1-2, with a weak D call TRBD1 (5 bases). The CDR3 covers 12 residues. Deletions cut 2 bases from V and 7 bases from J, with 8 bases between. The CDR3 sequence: CASSLRGGGYTF. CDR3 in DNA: TGTGCCAGCAGTTTACGGGGGGGTGGCTACACCTTC.

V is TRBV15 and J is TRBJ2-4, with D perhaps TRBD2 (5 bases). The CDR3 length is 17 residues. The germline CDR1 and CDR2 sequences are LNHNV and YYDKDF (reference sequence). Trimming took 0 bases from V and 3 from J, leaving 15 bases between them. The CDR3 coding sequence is TGTGCCACCAGCAGAGATCATCAGCGGTCGGTCAAAAACATTCAGTACTTC. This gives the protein CATSRDHQRSVKNIQYF.

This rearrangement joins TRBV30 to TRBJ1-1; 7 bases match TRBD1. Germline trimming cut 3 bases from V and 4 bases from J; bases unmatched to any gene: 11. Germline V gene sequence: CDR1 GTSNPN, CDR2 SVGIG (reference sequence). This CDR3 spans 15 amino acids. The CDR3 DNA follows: TGTGCCTGGAGCCTGACAGGGAGGTATGGCACTGAAGCTTTCTTT. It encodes CAWSLTGRYGTEAFF.

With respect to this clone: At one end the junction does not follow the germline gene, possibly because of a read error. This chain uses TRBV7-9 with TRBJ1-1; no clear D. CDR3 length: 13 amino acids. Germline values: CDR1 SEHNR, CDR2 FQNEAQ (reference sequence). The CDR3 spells CASSLKANAEAFF. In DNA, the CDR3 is TGTGCCAGCAGCTTGAAAGCGAACGCTGAAGCTTTCTTT.

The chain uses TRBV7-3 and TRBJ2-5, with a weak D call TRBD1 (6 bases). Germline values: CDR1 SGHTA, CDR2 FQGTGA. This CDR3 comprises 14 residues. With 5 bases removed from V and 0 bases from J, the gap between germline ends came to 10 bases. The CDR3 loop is CASSATGYQETQYF. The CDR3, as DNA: TGTGCCAGCAGCGCTACAGGGTACCAAGAGACCCAGTACTTC.

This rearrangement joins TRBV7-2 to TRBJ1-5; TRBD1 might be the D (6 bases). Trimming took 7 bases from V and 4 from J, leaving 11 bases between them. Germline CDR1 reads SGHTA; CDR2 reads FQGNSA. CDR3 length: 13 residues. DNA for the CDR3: TGTGCCAGCAACGGACAGTCGAATCAGCCCCAGCATTTT. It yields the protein CASNGQSNQPQHF.

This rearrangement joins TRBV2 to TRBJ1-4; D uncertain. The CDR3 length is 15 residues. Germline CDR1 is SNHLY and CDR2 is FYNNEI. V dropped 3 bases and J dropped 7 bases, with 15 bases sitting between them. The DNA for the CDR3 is TGTGCCAGCAGTGAGAAGAGCGGCAACCTTGAAAAACTGTTTTTT. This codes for CASSEKSGNLEKLFF.

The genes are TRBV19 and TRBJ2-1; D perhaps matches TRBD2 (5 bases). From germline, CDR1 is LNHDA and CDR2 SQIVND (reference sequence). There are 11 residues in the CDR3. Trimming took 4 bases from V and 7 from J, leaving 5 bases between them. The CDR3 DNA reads TGTGCCAGTAGTAGAGGGAATGAGCAGTTCTTC. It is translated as CASSRGNEQFF.

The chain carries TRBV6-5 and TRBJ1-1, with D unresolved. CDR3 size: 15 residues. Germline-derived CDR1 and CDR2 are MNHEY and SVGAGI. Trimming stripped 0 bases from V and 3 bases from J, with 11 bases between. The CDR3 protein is CASSYSRRGDTEAFF. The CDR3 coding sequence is TGTGCCAGCAGTTACTCTCGGCGAGGCGACACTGAAGCTTTCTTT.

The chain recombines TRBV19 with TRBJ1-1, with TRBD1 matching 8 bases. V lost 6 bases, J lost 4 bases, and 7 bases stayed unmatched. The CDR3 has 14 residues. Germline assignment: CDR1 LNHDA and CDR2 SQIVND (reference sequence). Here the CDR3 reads CASSLQGGSTEAFF. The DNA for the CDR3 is TGTGCCAGTAGCCTACAGGGGGGGAGCACTGAAGCTTTCTTT.

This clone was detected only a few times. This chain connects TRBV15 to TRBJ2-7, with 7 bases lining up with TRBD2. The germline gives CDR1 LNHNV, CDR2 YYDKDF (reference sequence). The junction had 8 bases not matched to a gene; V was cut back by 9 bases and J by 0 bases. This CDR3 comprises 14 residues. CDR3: CATSLAVSSYEQYV. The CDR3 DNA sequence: TGTGCCACTTCTCTAGCGGTAAGCTCCTACGAGCAGTACGTC.

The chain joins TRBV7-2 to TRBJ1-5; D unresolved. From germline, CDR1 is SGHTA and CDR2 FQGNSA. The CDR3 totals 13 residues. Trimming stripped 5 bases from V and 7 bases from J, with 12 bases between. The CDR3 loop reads CASSPKAGQPQHF. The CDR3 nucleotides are TGTGCCAGCAGCCCAAAAGCGGGGCAGCCCCAGCATTTT.